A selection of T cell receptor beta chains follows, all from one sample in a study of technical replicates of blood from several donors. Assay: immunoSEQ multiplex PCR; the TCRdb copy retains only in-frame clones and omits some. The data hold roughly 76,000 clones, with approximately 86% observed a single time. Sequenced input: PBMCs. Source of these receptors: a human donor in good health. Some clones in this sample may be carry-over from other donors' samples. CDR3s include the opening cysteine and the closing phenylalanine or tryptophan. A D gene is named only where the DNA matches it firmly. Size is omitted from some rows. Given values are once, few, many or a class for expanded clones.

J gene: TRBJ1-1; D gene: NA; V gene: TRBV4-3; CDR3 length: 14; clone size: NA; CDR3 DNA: TGCGCCAGCAGCCAAGAGGGCCTCAACACTGAAGCTTTCTTT; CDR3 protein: CASSQEGLNTEAFF
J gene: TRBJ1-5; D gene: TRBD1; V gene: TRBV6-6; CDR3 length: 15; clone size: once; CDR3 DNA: TGTGCCAGCCGGTCCTGGACAGGGGACGATCAGCCCCAGCATTTT; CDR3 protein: CASRSWTGDDQPQHF
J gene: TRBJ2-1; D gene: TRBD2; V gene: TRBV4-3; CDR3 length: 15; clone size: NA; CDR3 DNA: TGCGCCAGCAGCCAAGATCGACTAGCGATGAATGAGCAGTTCTTC; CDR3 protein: CASSQDRLAMNEQFF
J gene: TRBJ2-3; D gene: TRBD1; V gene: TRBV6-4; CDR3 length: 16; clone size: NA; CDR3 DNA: TGTGCCAGCAGTGATTCGCGGGACAGGGGGTCGGATACGCAGTATTTT; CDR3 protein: CASSDSRDRGSDTQYF
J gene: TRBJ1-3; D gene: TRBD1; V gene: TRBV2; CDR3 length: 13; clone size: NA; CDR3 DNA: TGTGCCAGCAGTGGGGACAGGGGAAACACCATATATTTT; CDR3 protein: CASSGDRGNTIYF
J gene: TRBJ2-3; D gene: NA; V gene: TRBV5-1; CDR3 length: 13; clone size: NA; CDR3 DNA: TGCGCCAGTCTGGGGCCCGGCACAGATACGCAGTATTTT; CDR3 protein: CASLGPGTDTQYF
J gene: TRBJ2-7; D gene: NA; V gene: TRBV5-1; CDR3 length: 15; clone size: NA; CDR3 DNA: TGCGCCAGCAGCTTGGGCCCGATGAGCTCCTACGAGCAGTACTTC; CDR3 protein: CASSLGPMSSYEQYF
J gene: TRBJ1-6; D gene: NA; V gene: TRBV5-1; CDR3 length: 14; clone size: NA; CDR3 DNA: TGCGCCAGCTCAGTTGGGGGCCTGAATTCACCCCTCCACTTT; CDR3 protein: CASSVGGLNSPLHF
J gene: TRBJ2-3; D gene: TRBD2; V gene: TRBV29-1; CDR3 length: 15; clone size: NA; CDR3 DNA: TGCAGCGTTGGGACTAGCGGGGCTCCCACAGATACGCAGTATTTT; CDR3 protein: CSVGTSGAPTDTQYF
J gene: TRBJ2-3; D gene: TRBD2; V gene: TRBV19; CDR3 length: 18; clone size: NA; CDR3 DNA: TGTGCCAGTCTGGAATCTGGACTAGCGGGAGGGCCGCCAGATACGCAGTATTTT; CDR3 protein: CASLESGLAGGPPDTQYF
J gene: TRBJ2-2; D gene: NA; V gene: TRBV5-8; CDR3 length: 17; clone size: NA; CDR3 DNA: TGTGCCAGCACCCCGGAGGGGCTTGCGACGGCCTCCGGGGAGCTGTTTTTT; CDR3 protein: CASTPEGLATASGELFF
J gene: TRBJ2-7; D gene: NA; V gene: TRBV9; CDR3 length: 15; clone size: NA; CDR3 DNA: TGTGCCAGCAGCGTTGGCGGGGGCGGAGCCTACGAGCAGTACTTC; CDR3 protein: CASSVGGGGAYEQYF
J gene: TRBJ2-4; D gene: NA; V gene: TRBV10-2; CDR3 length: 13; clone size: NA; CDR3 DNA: TGCGCCAGCAGTGAGGTGTCTACGAACATTCAGTACTTC; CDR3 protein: CASSEVSTNIQYF
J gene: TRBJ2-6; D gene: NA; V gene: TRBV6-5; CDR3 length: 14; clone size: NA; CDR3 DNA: TGTGCCAGCAGTAAGGGGCCTGGGGCCAACGTCCTGACTTTC; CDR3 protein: CASSKGPGANVLTF
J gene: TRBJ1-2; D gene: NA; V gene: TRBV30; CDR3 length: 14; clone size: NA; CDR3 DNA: TGTGCCTGGAGTCCCGGGGGGACCATCTATGGCTACACCTTC; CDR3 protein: CAWSPGGTIYGYTF
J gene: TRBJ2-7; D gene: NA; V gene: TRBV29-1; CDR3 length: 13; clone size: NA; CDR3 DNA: TGCAGCGTCAACGACGGGATATCCTACGAGCAGTACTTC; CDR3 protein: CSVNDGISYEQYF
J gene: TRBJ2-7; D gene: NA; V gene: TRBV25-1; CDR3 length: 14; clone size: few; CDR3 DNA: TGTGCCAGCAGTGGACCCGGGACACTCTACGAGCAGTACTTC; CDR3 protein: CASSGPGTLYEQYF
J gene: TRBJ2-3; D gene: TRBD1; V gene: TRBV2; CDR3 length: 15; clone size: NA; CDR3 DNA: TGTGCCAGCAGTTCACAGGGGTTTGAGGCAGATACGCAGTATTTT; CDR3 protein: CASSSQGFEADTQYF
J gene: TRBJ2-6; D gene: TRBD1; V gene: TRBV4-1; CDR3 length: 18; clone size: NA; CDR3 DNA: TGCGCCAGCAGCCAATCCGGACAGGGGGCCGGTGGGGCCAACGTCCTGACTTTC; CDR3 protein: CASSQSGQGAGGANVLTF
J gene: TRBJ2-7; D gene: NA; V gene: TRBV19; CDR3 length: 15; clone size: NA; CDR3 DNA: TGTGCCAGTAGTATGGTCGGTAGCGGTCTCTACGAGCAGTACTTC; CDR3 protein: CASSMVGSGLYEQYF
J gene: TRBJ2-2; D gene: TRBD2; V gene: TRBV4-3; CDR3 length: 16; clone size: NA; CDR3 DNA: TGCGCCAGCAGCCAAGATTTCGGTAGCGGGGGCGGGGAGCTGTTTTTT; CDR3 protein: CASSQDFGSGGGELFF
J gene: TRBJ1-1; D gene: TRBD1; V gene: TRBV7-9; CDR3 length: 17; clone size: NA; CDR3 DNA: TGTGCCAGCAGCTCTCCCCCCTGGGACAGGGGAAGTACTGAAGCTTTCTTT; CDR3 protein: CASSSPPWDRGSTEAFF
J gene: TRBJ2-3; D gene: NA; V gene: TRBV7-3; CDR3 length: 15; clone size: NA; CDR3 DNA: TGTGCCAGCAGCTCCGGACTCCCGAGCACAGATACGCAGTATTTT; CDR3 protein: CASSSGLPSTDTQYF
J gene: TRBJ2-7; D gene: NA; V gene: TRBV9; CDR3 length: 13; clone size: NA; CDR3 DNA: TGTGCCAGCAGCGTTCAGGGTCGCGACGAGCAGTACTTC; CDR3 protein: CASSVQGRDEQYF
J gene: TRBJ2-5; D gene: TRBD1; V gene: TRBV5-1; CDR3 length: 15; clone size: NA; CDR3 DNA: TGCGCCAGCAGCTTGGACGGGACAGGCTCGGGGACCCAGTACTTC; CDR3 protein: CASSLDGTGSGTQYF
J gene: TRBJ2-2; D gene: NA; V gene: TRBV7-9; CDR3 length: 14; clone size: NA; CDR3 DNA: TGTGCCAGCAGCGTTACAGGGTTTTTCGGGGAGCTGTTTTTT; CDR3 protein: CASSVTGFFGELFF
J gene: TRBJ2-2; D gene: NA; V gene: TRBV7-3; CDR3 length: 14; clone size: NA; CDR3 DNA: TGTGCCAGCCAAAGACAGAAAGCTGCCGGGGAGCTGTTTTTT; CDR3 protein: CASQRQKAAGELFF
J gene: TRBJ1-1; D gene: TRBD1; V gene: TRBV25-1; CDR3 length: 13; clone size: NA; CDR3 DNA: TGTGCCAGCAGTGACTACAGGGGACCTGAAGCTTTCTTT; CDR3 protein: CASSDYRGPEAFF
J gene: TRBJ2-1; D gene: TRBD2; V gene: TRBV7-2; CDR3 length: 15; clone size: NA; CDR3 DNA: TGTGCCAGCAGCTTAGTACTAGCGGGATCCTGGGGGCAGTTCTTC; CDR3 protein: CASSLVLAGSWGQFF
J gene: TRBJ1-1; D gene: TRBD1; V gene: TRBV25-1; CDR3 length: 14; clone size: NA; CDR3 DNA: TGTGCCAGCAGTGAGAGGGGGCGTTACACTGAAGCTTTCTTT; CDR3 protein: CASSERGRYTEAFF
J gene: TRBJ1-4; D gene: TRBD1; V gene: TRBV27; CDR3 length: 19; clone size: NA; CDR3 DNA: TGTGCCAGCAGTCCGCGGGACAGGGGGCGAATCTCAACTAATGAAAAACTGTTTTTT; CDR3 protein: CASSPRDRGRISTNEKLFF